This TCR beta chain comes out of a study of blood T cells in healthy people across ages. Study-wide context: When template switching was applied, about one barcoded beta molecule was captured per two T cells. Findings of the study overall: Unsorted PBMC material precluded a definitive naive versus antigen-experienced comparison.

V lost 1 base, J lost 0 bases, and 18 bases lay in between. The CDR3 contains 19 residues. This clonotype was detected a few times. Its antigen is unidentified. A second PCR of about 7 to 12 cycles used a sample-barcoded 5' primer and a J-beta primer mix. TCRdb re-derived calls from the 5' RACE reads in MiXCR, one entry per CDR3 protein. This sample has about 570,000 distinct CDR3 sequences; about 25% occur once, and the top ten carry about 3.9%. Each donor supplied approximately 10 milliliters of peripheral blood. These same data were also listed under a study on T cells of mothers and their children. That report adds: Each child gave around 3 million TCR beta CDR3 reads (each mother, over 9 million).

This receptor was obtained from a boy younger than 10 in good health. V usage is TRBV12-3 or TRBV12-4 and J usage is TRBJ2-2, with D perhaps being TRBD1 or TRBD2 (6 bases each). The sequenced sample consisted of blood. In DNA, the CDR3 is TGTGCCAGCAGTTTAGGAGGGGGACTGGGGGCCGCGAACACCGGGGAGCTGTTTTTT. Translated, it gives CASSLGGGLGAANTGELFF.